This T cell receptor (beta chain) was recorded in a study of vaccination effects on CD4 cells after COVID-19 (dated by TCRdb to 2021 to 2024). Concerning the study at large: Post-vaccine samples across the study were collected a median of 72 days after the second dose, with a range of 14 to 241. The study compared SARS-CoV-2 spike-specific CD4+ TCR repertoires before and after mRNA vaccination in COVID-19 convalescent patients and infection-naive vaccine recipients. Altogether, over 9 COVID-19 convalescent patients and several SARS-CoV-2-naive healthy vaccine recipients made up the full study. In the study, cultures from other donors were sequenced using the Oncomine TCR Beta short-read assay on an Illumina iSeq 100.

Including the terminal cysteine and phenylalanine, the CDR3 comprises 15 residues. Only the CDR3 DNA stays, 45 bases, in frame from base 1. CDR1 and CDR2 are drawn from the germline V gene (reference sequence): MNHNY, SVGAGI. V was cut back by 6 bases and J by 0 bases, leaving a gap of 11 bases between them. In the ViraFEST assay, PBMC were stimulated with viral peptide pools, and TCR sequencing was then used to find antigen-specific CD4+ T cell clonotypes based on their expansion. After more than 9 days of culture, CD4+ T cells were isolated with the EasySep CD4+ T cell isolation kit. Participants received two doses of either the BNT162b2 or the mRNA-1273 mRNA SARS-CoV-2 vaccine. None of the healthy vaccine recipients had a prior SARS-CoV-2 infection, which was confirmed by nucleocapsid antibody tests that came back negative both before and after vaccination. Each well held 1.5 million to 2.5 million PBMC cultured in IMDM containing 5% human AB serum, about 10 IU/ml IL-2 and gentamicin, along with around 9.1 ug/ml peptides. Half of the culture medium was replaced with fresh IL-2-containing medium on days 3 and 7. Unless noted otherwise, every peptide stimulation condition was cultured in triplicate wells. PBMC were separated from whole blood using Ficoll-Paque Plus gradient centrifugation and were then either cryopreserved at -140C or used fresh. Overlapping peptide pools spanned the spike proteins of SARS-CoV-2 and the common cold coronaviruses HCoV-NL63, HCoV-OC43 and HCoV-229E. The QIAamp micro DNA kit was used to extract genomic DNA from the cultured CD4+ T cells.

Concerning this clone itself: The specificity of this receptor is unknown. Base qualities were left out, and no much larger clone turns up one base away.

Libraries were constructed by the immunoSEQ multiplex PCR assay. TCR beta CDR3 sequencing was performed on DNA from the cultured, isolated CD4+ T cells. Per the original workflow: Non-productive TCR sequences were removed and reads were trimmed to the CDR3 region, keeping CDR3s of at least 7 amino acids. The MANAFEST web app was used to identify antigen-specific clonotypes by comparing expansion in peptide wells with expansion in reference cultures. Positive clones required FDR<0.05 expansion versus reference and all other wells, odds ratio above 5, and frequency above 0.1% in two replicate wells. A clonotype was called cross-reactive if it was significantly expanded both in SARS-CoV-2 spike wells and in at least one common cold coronavirus spike condition. CDR3 similarity was assessed by Levenshtein distance with the stringdist R package, and unrooted trees were built with ape in R 3.6.1. TCRdb provides this immuneACCESS table in a form limited to in-frame rearrangements. Some clones are lacking; in checked studies, under half of them reflect an unresolved V gene, and why the rest are absent is not known. V, J and clone size derive from that table, while D and trimming were established from the DNA sequence. The sample contains around 69,000 clones, 70% to 85% of them found a single time. The top ten clonotypes cover roughly 1.6% of the sample.

The research as a whole found: Both infection-induced and vaccine-induced clones contracted markedly at late post-vaccination timepoints, which is consistent with waning T cell responses. The study was limited by a small number of convalescent patients and lacked early post-infection timepoints. In healthy vaccine recipients, vaccine-induced clones were almost all SARS-CoV-2 mono-reactive, with only 1 of 255 cross-reactive with common cold coronaviruses.

This receptor was identified in a human donor who received a COVID-19 vaccine. The rearranged chain carries TRBV6-6 and TRBJ2-2, and TRBD2 may be the D gene, going by 5 matching bases. The starting material was CD4+ T cells from PBMCs cultured with HCoV-229E spike peptides, obtained after COVID-19 vaccination. The sample's cell subset or site label, in plain terms: HCoV-229E spike overlapping peptide pool stimulation. The CDR3: CASSQEGTNTGELFF. The DNA sequence is as follows: TGTGCCAGCAGCCAAGAGGGAACGAACACCGGGGAGCTGTTTTTT.